The 28 T cell receptor beta chains in this list originate from one sample, sequenced in a study of T cells in localized non-small cell lung cancer. Sequencing was performed with immunoSEQ multiplex PCR; in TCRdb, only in-frame clones are kept and a portion is missing. Of about 2,000 clones in the sample, 15% to 20% were seen once. The specimen comprised lung tumor tissue, sampled before any cancer treatment. All receptors derive from a female donor over 55 with stage I squamous cell lung carcinoma.

This clone was counted only a few times. With the read ending 1 residue before the CDR3 end, the germline J gene is used to fill in that end. V gene TRBV6-1 combines with J gene TRBJ2-7; D is unclear. CDR3 length equals 13 residues. Germline CDR1 and CDR2: MNHNS and SASEGT. The ends were cut back, 1 base at V and 4 bases at J, with 8 bases in the middle. CDR3 DNA (partial): TGTGCCAGCAGTGAAGGGTATCGGTACGAGCAGTAC. Protein: CASSEGYRYEQY. The full CDR3 protein is CASSEGYRYEQYF.

This clone was picked up a small number of times. The gene calls are TRBV12-2 and TRBJ2-7. TRBV12-2 is given as a pseudogene. The CDR3 has 15 residues. The chain's CDR3 is CASRLVDGHPYEQYF. Here the CDR3 DNA reads TGTGCAAGTCGCTTAGTCGACGGGCATCCCTACGAGCAGTACTTC.

The V call is TRBV30, the J call TRBJ2-1, with 12 bases that match TRBD1. CDR3 length: 15 amino acids. The ends lost 2 bases at V and 9 bases at J; junction bases unmatched: 8. CDR1 and CDR2 (germline): GTSNPN, SVGIG (reference sequence). CDR3 nucleotide sequence: TGTGCCTGGAGTATGGGACAGGGGGCCCCAGGTGAGCAGTTCTTC. Its translation: CAWSMGQGAPGEQFF.

The chain employs TRBV30 and TRBJ2-3; 7 positions agree with TRBD1. Germline V gives CDR1 GTSNPN, CDR2 SVGIG (reference sequence). The CDR3 length is 15 residues. V gave up 0 bases and J gave up 1 base; unmatched junction bases: 4. In DNA, the CDR3 is TGTGCCTGGAGTGTAATGGGGACAGGCACAGATACGCAGTATTTT. Translating it yields CAWSVMGTGTDTQYF.

This clone has only a few counts. V and J are TRBV11-3 and TRBJ2-3, with no clear D. Trimming stripped 2 bases from V and 2 bases from J, with 20 bases between. The CDR3 is 18 amino acids. Per germline, CDR1 SGHNT and CDR2 YENEEA. The CDR3 loop is CASSLNPNADLDTDTQYF. The CDR3 region has the DNA TGTGCCAGCAGCTTAAATCCTAACGCGGATCTAGACACAGATACGCAGTATTTT.

The chain carries TRBV18 and TRBJ2-1; D unclear. The V end was cut by 6 bases, the J end by 9 bases, with 12 bases between. Germline CDR1 and CDR2: KGHSH and LQKENI. The CDR3 extends over 12 amino acids. This CDR3 is CASSQSGSEQFF. The CDR3 nucleotides are TGTGCCAGCTCCCAATCTGGCAGTGAGCAGTTCTTC.

The chain employs TRBV30 and TRBJ2-1, with D possibly TRBD1 on 7 matching bases. The germline gives CDR1 GTSNPN, CDR2 SVGIG (reference sequence). The V end was cut by 3 bases, the J end by 7 bases, with 16 bases between. CDR3 size: 14 residues. Written as DNA, the CDR3 is TGTGCCTGGAGGTTTGCGGGACAGTGGAATGAGCAGTTCTTC. Translated: CAWRFAGQWNEQFF.

This clone is labeled medium-sized. The rearrangement uses TRBV6-8 and TRBJ2-5, with 14 bases identical to TRBD2. The ends lost 10 bases at V and 4 bases at J; junction bases unmatched: 8. The CDR3 totals 15 residues. The germline V gene has CDR1 MNHGY and CDR2 SAAAGT. The CDR3 DNA sequence: TGTGCCACCGTGAGCGGGACTAGCGGGAGAGAGACCCAGTACTTC. It is translated as CATVSGTSGRETQYF.

The chain has TRBV1 and TRBJ2-7. TRBV1 is marked as a pseudogene. The length of the CDR3 is 17 residues. The CDR3 here is CTSSCRGVWPRGDEQYF. CDR3 bases: TGCACCAGCAGCTGCCGGGGAGTATGGCCGAGGGGTGACGAGCAGTACTTC.

This clone appeared a few times. The chain joins TRBV19 to TRBJ1-1, with 7 bases lining up with TRBD1. Trimming removed 5 bases from V and 7 bases from J; junction bases left unmatched: 7. Germline CDR1 is LNHDA and CDR2 is SQIVND (reference sequence). The length of the CDR3 is 13 residues. The CDR3 reads CASSPRDRYEAFF. DNA of the CDR3: TGTGCCAGTAGTCCCCGGGACAGATATGAAGCTTTCTTT. The variable domain in full, with the rest retrieved from reference TRBV19 and TRBJ1-1, is DGGITQSPKYLFRKEGQNVTLSCEQNLNHDAMYWYRQDPGQGLRLIYYSQIVNDFQKGDIAEGYSVSREKKESFPLTVTSAQKNPTAFYLCASSPRDRYEAFFGQGTRLTVV.

The rearrangement joins TRBV28 to TRBJ2-3, with 8 nucleotides matching TRBD2. Per germline, CDR1 MDHEN and CDR2 SYDVKM. CDR3 length: 18 residues. J gave up 4 bases and V 5 bases, and 17 bases lay outside the gene matches. The DNA of the CDR3 is TGTGCCAGCAGTACCCTACAATTAGCGGGGCCGACCGCAGATACGCAGTATTTT. It encodes CASSTLQLAGPTADTQYF.

In this sample, this clone turned up a few times. The chain couples TRBV11-3 to TRBJ1-1, with D unresolved. The CDR3 length is 14 residues. V was cut by 5 bases and J by 0 bases, with 10 bases left in between. Germline CDR1 reads SGHNT; CDR2 reads YENEEA. In DNA, the CDR3 is TGTGCCAGCAGCCCCCAAAATATGAACACTGAAGCTTTCTTT. Encoded protein: CASSPQNMNTEAFF.

This chain connects TRBV11-3 to TRBJ2-1, with D possibly matching TRBD2 (5 bases). The CDR3 is 15 amino acids. CDR1 is SGHNT and CDR2 is YENEEA in the germline V gene. The V gene lost 0 bases and the J gene lost 3 bases, with 9 bases spanning the gap. The CDR3 nucleotides read TGTGCCAGCAGCTTAGATCTGAGCGGCTACAATGAGCAGTTCTTC. Translation: CASSLDLSGYNEQFF.

This clone is labeled as hyperexpanded. The DNA of the CDR3 is TGTGCCAGCAGTTACACCCCGGGAAGAGATGAAGCTTTCTTT. The encoded protein is CASSYTPGRDEAFF. The gene calls are TRBV6-8 and TRBJ1-1; D gene ambiguous. Germline values: CDR1 MNHGY, CDR2 SAAAGT. The CDR3 covers 14 residues. Trimming stripped 2 bases from V and 7 bases from J, with 14 bases between.

V usage is TRBV5-1 and J usage is TRBJ1-4, with TRBD1 matching over 11 bases. The CDR3 runs to 15 residues. The V gene's germline CDR1 is SGHRS and CDR2 YFSETQ. The V and J ends lost 4 bases and 8 bases, in that order; junction bases with no gene match: 7. The CDR3 DNA is TGCGCCAGCAGCCTCTTGGGACAGGGGGGCGAAAAACTGTTTTTT. This translates into CASSLLGQGGEKLFF.

Only a few counts were recorded for this clone. This chain connects TRBV28 to TRBJ1-2, with D uncertain. Looked up from germline, CDR1 is MDHEN and CDR2 is SYDVKM. The CDR3 runs to 14 residues. Trimming removed 5 bases from V and 6 bases from J, with 16 bases in between. The CDR3 coding sequence is TGTGCCAGCAGTCCACGGAGAGGGCAGGATGGCTACACCTTC. This encodes CASSPRRGQDGYTF.

The chain is built from TRBV14 and TRBJ2-7; D is possibly TRBD1 (5 bases). The germline V gene encodes CDR1 SGHDN and CDR2 FVKESK. With 0 bases removed from V and 1 base from J, the gap between germline ends came to 10 bases. The CDR3 runs to 15 residues. The CDR3 DNA is TGTGCCAGCAGCCAAGATCGGAGACAGTCCTACGAGCAGTACTTC. It encodes CASSQDRRQSYEQYF.

This clone came up a few times. The chain carries TRBV9 and TRBJ2-1, with 10 bases that match TRBD1. The CDR3 totals 15 residues. The trim removed 3 bases at V and 9 bases at J, leaving 9 bases unmatched. Per germline, CDR1 SGDLS and CDR2 YYNGEE. The CDR3 sequence is CASSEDRGSFGEQFF. CDR3 coding DNA: TGTGCCAGCAGCGAGGACAGGGGGAGTTTTGGTGAGCAGTTCTTC.

This clone was detected a few times. The genes are TRBV11-3 and TRBJ2-2, with TRBD2 matching over 10 bases. The CDR3 runs to 18 residues. Germline CDR1 reads SGHNT; CDR2 reads YENEEA. V shed 1 base, J shed 2 bases, and the junction held 7 bases outside the gene matches. CDR3 residues: CASSLVTSGLTNTGELFF. The CDR3 DNA follows: TGTGCCAGCAGCTTAGTGACTAGCGGGCTGACAAACACCGGGGAGCTGTTTTTT. The variable domain in full, with the rest retrieved from reference TRBV11-3 and TRBJ2-2, is EAGVVQSPRYKIIEKKQPVAFWCNPISGHNTLYWYLQNLGQGPELLIRYENEEAVDDSQLPKDRFSAERLKGVDSTLKIQPAELGDSAVYLCASSLVTSGLTNTGELFFGEGSRLTVL.

This clone was recorded a few times. The V gene is TRBV12-5, the J gene TRBJ2-1, with a possible D match to TRBD2 (7 bases). The CDR3 sequence is 11 residues long. Germline V gene sequence: CDR1 LGHNT, CDR2 FRNRAP. CDR3 in amino acids: CAPKGGREQFF. The CDR3 nucleotides read TGTGCCCCCAAGGGGGGGCGGGAGCAGTTCTTC.

The V and J genes are TRBV6-8 and TRBJ1-3, with a weak D call TRBD1 (5 bases). Looked up from germline, CDR1 is MNHGY and CDR2 is SAAAGT. V was clipped by 0 bases and J by 0 bases, with 15 bases between them. CDR3 length equals 18 residues. The CDR3 nucleotides read TGTGCCAGCAGTTACTCGAGGCCGGGGACCTACTCTGGAAACACCATATATTTT. Protein product: CASSYSRPGTYSGNTIYF.

This clone was observed a few times. The rearrangement links TRBV6-8 to TRBJ2-3; D uncertain. CDR1 and CDR2 (germline): MNHGY, SAAAGT. This CDR3 region has 13 residues. V was trimmed by 0 bases and J by 6 bases, leaving 7 bases between them. CDR3 protein: CASSYSLADTQYF. The CDR3 nucleotides are TGTGCCAGCAGTTACTCGTTAGCTGATACGCAGTATTTT.

The chain combines TRBV18 with TRBJ2-1; no reliable D call. V was trimmed by 2 bases and J by 4 bases, leaving 12 bases between them. Germline V gene data show CDR1 as KGHSH and CDR2 as LQKENI. This CDR3 is built from 15 residues. Here the CDR3 DNA reads TGTGCCAGCTCACCATTCATGAAGAAGTACAATGAGCAGTTCTTC. This encodes CASSPFMKKYNEQFF.

By sample share, this clone is medium-sized (0.01 to 0.1%). V usage is TRBV11-3 and J usage is TRBJ1-2; 7 nucleotides agree with TRBD1. The CDR3 is 15 amino acids. Germline V gene lookup returns CDR1 SGHNT and CDR2 YENEEA. V trimming: 5 bases; J trimming: 2 bases; junction bases outside the gene matches: 8. CDR3 DNA: TGTGCCAGCAGCGGGACGACAGGGACGAACTATGGCTACACCTTC. This codes for CASSGTTGTNYGYTF.

This chain joins TRBV30 and TRBJ2-5; D call uncertain. CDR1 and CDR2 (germline): GTSNPN, SVGIG (reference sequence). V lost 1 base and J lost 2, with 11 bases in between. The length of the CDR3 is 14 residues. The CDR3 region is CAWSGGKGQETQYF. The CDR3 DNA sequence: TGTGCCTGGAGTGGGGGTAAGGGTCAAGAGACCCAGTACTTC.

The V call is TRBV29-1, the J call TRBJ1-2, with D perhaps TRBD1 (6 bases). The V end was cut by 6 bases, the J end by 4 bases, with 12 bases between. The CDR3 is made up of 12 amino acids. CDR1 and CDR2 (germline): SQVTM, ANQGSEA. The CDR3 protein is CSVGDKGYGYTF. The DNA for the CDR3 is TGCAGCGTGGGGGACAAGGGCTATGGCTACACCTTC.

The chain uses TRBV19 and TRBJ1-4; D uncertain. CDR3 size: 18 residues. V was pared by 0 bases and J by 0 bases, with 14 bases between. CDR1 is LNHDA and CDR2 is SQIVND in the germline V gene (reference sequence). CDR3 DNA sequence: TGTGCCAGTAGTATAGATCCTCTGCAAGCCGCAACTAATGAAAAACTGTTTTTT. It encodes CASSIDPLQAATNEKLFF.

This clone was observed a handful of times. The J gene is TRBJ2-2, the V gene TRBV28; TRBD2 aligns across 8 bases. V lost 3 bases to trimming and J lost 9 bases; unmatched junction nucleotides: 18. The CDR3 spans 18 residues. Germline V lookup: CDR1 MDHEN, CDR2 SYDVKM. The CDR3 DNA follows: TGTGCCAGCAGTTTGTACCCCACCAGCGGGAGAGTCAGCAGGGAGCTGTTTTTT. Translating gives CASSLYPTSGRVSRELFF.